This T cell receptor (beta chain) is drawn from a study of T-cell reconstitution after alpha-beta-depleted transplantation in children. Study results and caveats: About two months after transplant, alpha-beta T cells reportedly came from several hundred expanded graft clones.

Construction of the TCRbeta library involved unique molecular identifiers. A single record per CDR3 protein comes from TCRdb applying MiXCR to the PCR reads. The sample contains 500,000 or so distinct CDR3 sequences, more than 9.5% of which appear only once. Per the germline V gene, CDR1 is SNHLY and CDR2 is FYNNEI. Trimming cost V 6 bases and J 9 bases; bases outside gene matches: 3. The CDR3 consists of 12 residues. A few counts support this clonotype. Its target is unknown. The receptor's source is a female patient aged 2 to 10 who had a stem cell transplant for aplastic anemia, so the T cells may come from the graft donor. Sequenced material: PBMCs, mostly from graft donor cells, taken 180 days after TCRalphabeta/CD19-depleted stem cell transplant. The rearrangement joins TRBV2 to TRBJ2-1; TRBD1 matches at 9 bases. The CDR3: CASRLTGGEQFF. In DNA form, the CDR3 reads TGTGCCAGCAGGTTGACAGGGGGTGAGCAGTTCTTC.